A single sample is the source of the 30 T cell receptor beta chains below, sequenced in a study of blood T cell repertoires in COVID-19. Measured with immunoSEQ multiplex PCR; TCRdb has only the in-frame clones, and not every one. The sample has roughly 97,000 clones, approximately 84% seen once; the top ten hold 26%. Sequencing was done on a sample of peripheral blood. All receptors come from a man in his sixties with acute or convalescent COVID-19.

Written as DNA, the CDR3 is TGTGCCAGTAGCGGGTCTCAGATTGAAGCTTTCTTT. Its protein is CASSGSQIEAFF. The chain is built from TRBV19 and TRBJ1-1, with no clear D. The V gene lost 6 bases and the J gene lost 7 bases, with 12 bases spanning the gap. CDR1 and CDR2 (germline): LNHDA, SQIVND (reference sequence). This CDR3 has 12 residues.

The chain uses TRBV24-1 and TRBJ2-2, with D possibly being TRBD1 (5 bases). The V gene's germline CDR1 is KGHDR and CDR2 SFDVKD. There are 13 residues in the CDR3. V lost 3 bases and J 6 bases, leaving 7 bases between the germline ends. CDR3 nucleotides: TGTGCCACCAGTGATCCAGGGTCCGGGGAGCTGTTTTTT. It codes for CATSDPGSGELFF.

This sequence joins TRBV3-1 (or the pseudogene TRBV3-2) and TRBJ2-6; D might be TRBD2 (6 bases). Germline assignment: CDR1 LGHDT and CDR2 YNNKEL (reference sequence). V lost 4 bases to trimming and J lost 2 bases, with 12 bases between them. There are 16 residues in the CDR3. In DNA form, the CDR3 reads TGTGCCAGCAGCCCTCGGCGGGGCCCTGGGGCCAACGTCCTGACTTTC. This gives the protein CASSPRRGPGANVLTF.

The rearrangement uses TRBV10-2 and TRBJ2-3; D gene uncertain. This CDR3 spans 15 amino acids. Germline V lookup: CDR1 WSHSY, CDR2 SAAADI. The V gene lost 10 bases and the J gene lost 2 bases, with 19 bases spanning the gap. The DNA for the CDR3 is TGCGCCACCGACGACTTGGCGCGATCCACAGATACGCAGTATTTT. This encodes CATDDLARSTDTQYF.

The chain is built from TRBV5-6 and TRBJ1-2; 8 nucleotides line up with TRBD1. The CDR3 loop spans 16 amino acids. Per germline, CDR1 SGHDT and CDR2 YYEEEE. The ends lost 0 bases at V and 5 bases at J; junction bases unmatched: 9. The CDR3 nucleotides read TGTGCCAGCAGCTTGGGCTCAGGGGGCGTATGGTATGGCTACACCTTC. This codes for CASSLGSGGVWYGYTF.

This sequence joins TRBV19 and TRBJ2-1; D perhaps matches TRBD2 (5 bases). V lost 6 bases, J lost 6 bases, and 9 bases lay in between. This CDR3 is 12 amino acids long. Germline CDR1 reads LNHDA; CDR2 reads SQIVND (reference sequence). CDR3: CASSRGINEQFF. CDR3 sequence (DNA): TGTGCCAGTAGCCGAGGGATCAATGAGCAGTTCTTC. Full variable domain (missing parts from reference TRBV19 and TRBJ2-1): DGGITQSPKYLFRKEGQNVTLSCEQNLNHDAMYWYRQDPGQGLRLIYYSQIVNDFQKGDIAEGYSVSREKKESFPLTVTSAQKNPTAFYLCASSRGINEQFFGPGTRLTVL.

The V call is TRBV5-1, the J call TRBJ2-2, with 7 bases that match TRBD1. The CDR3 runs to 17 residues. The J segment lost 2 bases and the V segment lost 4 bases, leaving 11 bases of the junction unmatched. CDR1 is SGHRS, CDR2 YFSETQ, per germline. The CDR3 sequence: CASSTTYRGQNTGELFF. CDR3 coding DNA: TGCGCCAGCAGCACTACATACAGGGGCCAAAACACCGGGGAGCTGTTTTTT.

V gene TRBV18 combines with J gene TRBJ1-1; TRBD1 is a possible D gene (5 bases). The CDR3 runs 13 residues. Germline CDR1 is KGHSH and CDR2 is LQKENI. V lost 10 bases, J lost 6 bases, and 18 bases lay in between. The CDR3 sequence: CATSRGGSAEAFF. The CDR3 coding sequence is TGTGCCACTAGCCGGGGGGGGTCGGCTGAAGCTTTCTTT.

This CDR3 is CASSVQGRHEKLFF. The DNA of the CDR3 is TGTGCCAGTAGTGTACAGGGAAGGCATGAAAAACTGTTTTTT. The V gene is TRBV19, the J gene TRBJ1-4; a possible D gene is TRBD1 (6 bases). The CDR3 runs 14 residues. Looked up from germline, CDR1 is LNHDA and CDR2 is SQIVND (reference sequence). The V gene lost 5 bases and the J gene lost 6 bases, with 13 bases spanning the gap.

This clone was detected a few times. The rearrangement links TRBV7-9 to TRBJ1-2; no reliable D call. The CDR3 consists of 13 residues. Germline CDR1 and CDR2: SEHNR and FQNEAQ (reference sequence). V dropped 1 base and J dropped 10 bases, with 13 bases sitting between them. The CDR3 DNA follows: TGTGCCAGCAGCTTAGACGGCTCCGGGGACTACACCTTC. It is translated as CASSLDGSGDYTF.

J is TRBJ1-6 and V is TRBV5-4; 10 positions match TRBD1. This CDR3 comprises 14 residues. Germline V gene data show CDR1 as SGHNT and CDR2 as YYREEE (reference sequence). The V segment lost 4 bases and the J segment 11 bases; nucleotides outside the gene matches: 6. CDR3 sequence reads: CASSPGTGVAPLHF. CDR3 DNA: TGTGCCAGCAGCCCCGGGACAGGGGTGGCACCCCTCCACTTT.

The V gene is TRBV5-1, the J gene TRBJ1-4; possible D gene TRBD1, 5 bases. Trimming pared 0 bases from V and 7 bases from J, leaving 10 bases between. The CDR3 has 14 residues. Germline values: CDR1 SGHRS, CDR2 YFSETQ. The CDR3 spells CASSLEGVGEKLFF. The CDR3 DNA reads TGCGCCAGCAGCTTGGAAGGGGTGGGTGAAAAACTGTTTTTT.

The chain is built from TRBV19 and TRBJ1-3, with D hard to call. V was trimmed by 7 bases and J by 0 bases, leaving 16 bases between them. Germline-derived CDR1 and CDR2 are LNHDA and SQIVND (reference sequence). The CDR3 is made up of 16 amino acids. The CDR3 here is CASTRFGLPSGNTIYF. For the CDR3, the DNA is TGTGCCAGTACCCGCTTCGGACTGCCCTCTGGAAACACCATATATTTT.

The rearrangement uses TRBV10-3 and TRBJ1-1; TRBD1 matches 8 bases. V dropped 6 bases and J dropped 6; count of bases not matched to a gene: 6. The CDR3 has 13 amino acids. The germline V gene has CDR1 ENHRY and CDR2 SYGVKD. The CDR3 DNA is TGTGCCATCAGCCTCGACAGGGGCGCTGAAGCTTTCTTT. As protein: CAISLDRGAEAFF.

The chain has TRBV7-6 and TRBJ1-1, with TRBD1 identical over 9 bases. The CDR3 contains 16 residues. Trimming cost V 5 bases and J 1 base; bases outside gene matches: 8. Germline loops: CDR1 SGHVS, CDR2 FNYEAQ. The CDR3 nucleotides read TGTGCCAGCAGCCCCGGGACAGGGAGGAGGAACACTGAAGCTTTCTTT. This sequence encodes CASSPGTGRRNTEAFF.

For this clone: One end of the junction varies from germline; a read error may be responsible. The J gene is TRBJ1-3, the V gene TRBV7-7, with a tentative D call TRBD1 (5 bases). CDR1 SSHAT and CDR2 FNYEAQ come from the germline V gene (reference sequence). The CDR3 length is 13 residues. CDR3 nucleotides: TGTGCTAGCAGCCTTGACAGAGGAAACACCATATATTTT. This translates into CASSLDRGNTIYF.

V usage is TRBV19 and J usage is TRBJ1-1; D perhaps matches TRBD1 (6 bases). The V end was cut by 10 bases, the J end by 1 base, with 25 bases between. CDR3 length: 17 residues. Germline values: CDR1 LNHDA, CDR2 SQIVND (reference sequence). CDR3 coding DNA: TGTGCCACTGCTTCCGGGACATACAACTGGAGGAACACTGAAGCTTTCTTT. Translation: CATASGTYNWRNTEAFF.

This chain uses TRBV5-5 with TRBJ1-3; D is unclear. Germline V gene sequence: CDR1 SGHKS, CDR2 YYEKEE (reference sequence). The V gene lost 1 base and the J gene lost 3 bases, with 11 bases spanning the gap. This CDR3 contains 15 residues. In DNA form, the CDR3 reads TGTGCCAGCAGCTTGAAGTTCCTAGGTGGAAACACCATATATTTT. It translates to CASSLKFLGGNTIYF.

The gene calls are TRBV24-1 and TRBJ2-7; no reliable D call. V lost 1 base and J lost 4, with 7 bases in between. Germline CDR1 reads KGHDR; CDR2 reads SFDVKD. The CDR3 consists of 13 residues. This CDR3 reads CATSDFYLYEQYV. CDR3 DNA sequence: TGTGCCACCAGTGATTTCTACCTTTACGAGCAGTACGTC.

This chain joins TRBV19 and TRBJ2-3, with TRBD2 identical over 8 bases. The CDR3 loop spans 15 amino acids. Germline V CDR1 and CDR2: LNHDA, SQIVND (reference sequence). J lost 4 bases, V lost 3 bases, and 6 bases had no gene match. DNA of the CDR3: TGTGCCAGTAGTATGCAAGCGGGAGTCGCAGATACGCAGTATTTT. It codes for CASSMQAGVADTQYF. The complete variable domain, with remaining parts taken from reference TRBV19 and TRBJ2-3, reads DGGITQSPKYLFRKEGQNVTLSCEQNLNHDAMYWYRQDPGQGLRLIYYSQIVNDFQKGDIAEGYSVSREKKESFPLTVTSAQKNPTAFYLCASSMQAGVADTQYFGPGTRLTVL.

The chain is built from TRBV6-1 and TRBJ2-5; 7 nucleotides align to TRBD2. CDR3 length: 16 amino acids. Germline V CDR1 and CDR2: MNHNS, SASEGT. Trimming at V came to 2 bases and at J to 5 bases, leaving 11 bases not matched to a gene. CDR3 protein: CASSEWGGASLETQYF. CDR3 in DNA: TGTGCCAGCAGTGAATGGGGAGGGGCGAGTCTTGAGACCCAGTACTTC.

This clone was picked up one time. V and J are TRBV3-1 (or the pseudogene TRBV3-2) and TRBJ2-3; 7 nucleotides line up with TRBD1. The CDR3 contains 14 residues. Germline V gene lookup returns CDR1 LGHDT and CDR2 YNNKEL (reference sequence). The J segment lost 6 bases and the V segment lost 3 bases, leaving 6 bases of the junction unmatched. CDR3 sequence reads: CASSQGPQGDTQYF. CDR3 DNA: TGTGCCAGCAGCCAGGGTCCACAGGGGGATACGCAGTATTTT.

This clone was counted a single time. The chain recombines TRBV4-3 with TRBJ1-6; 8 bases line up with TRBD1. Germline loops: CDR1 LGHNA, CDR2 YSLEER. CDR3 length equals 16 residues. V trimming: 0 bases; J trimming: 9 bases; junction bases outside the gene matches: 7. In DNA, the CDR3 is TGCGCCAGCAGCCAAGATAATGGACAGGGTTCTTCACCCCTCCACTTT. Amino acid sequence: CASSQDNGQGSSPLHF.

The rearrangement uses TRBV5-6 and TRBJ2-1; 12 bases are a match to TRBD2. Trimming at V came to 2 bases and at J to 6 bases, leaving 3 bases not matched to a gene. CDR1 and CDR2 from the germline V gene are SGHDT and YYEEEE. The CDR3 runs to 15 residues. The CDR3 DNA is TGTGCCAGCAGCTTACTAGCGGGAGGACGCAATGAGCAGTTCTTC. Amino acids: CASSLLAGGRNEQFF.

The CDR3 DNA reads as TGTGCCAGCAGGGGCTGGGGGACAGGGGAAGATACGCAGTATTTT. Protein: CASRGWGTGEDTQYF. The chain is built from TRBV28 and TRBJ2-3; 10 positions match TRBD1. Germline V gene lookup returns CDR1 MDHEN and CDR2 SYDVKM. Trimming cost V 6 bases and J 5 bases; bases outside gene matches: 8. CDR3 length: 15 residues.

The V and J genes are TRBV27 and TRBJ2-1, with TRBD2 matching over 10 bases. CDR3 size: 15 residues. After removal of 3 bases from V and 3 bases from J, the junction contained 2 bases not matched to a gene. CDR1 and CDR2 from the germline V gene are MNHEY and SMNVEV (reference sequence). CDR3 bases: TGTGCCAGCAGTTTTCTAGCGGGAGTCTACAATGAGCAGTTCTTC. It is translated as CASSFLAGVYNEQFF.

The rearrangement links TRBV11-3 to TRBJ2-3, with D tentatively TRBD2 (5 bases). Germline V gives CDR1 SGHNT, CDR2 YENEEA. The CDR3 spans 12 residues. V shed 6 bases and J shed 11 bases, with 15 bases lying between them. CDR3 DNA sequence: TGTGCCAGCAGTCAGAGGGCCCATGGGCAGTATTTT. This gives the protein CASSQRAHGQYF.

This chain uses TRBV6-5 with TRBJ2-7; D gene uncertain. V gave up 4 bases and J gave up 2 bases, with 9 bases separating them. The CDR3 is 13 residues long. Per germline, CDR1 MNHEY and CDR2 SVGAGI. In nucleotides, the CDR3 is TGTGCCAGCAGTTCGGGTTACCCCTACGAGCAGTACTTC. Its protein product is CASSSGYPYEQYF.

Only a few counts were recorded for this clone. The chain carries TRBV7-9 and TRBJ1-2; D is unresolved. The germline CDR1 and CDR2 sequences are SEHNR and FQNEAQ (reference sequence). CDR3 length: 12 amino acids. Trimming left V 5 bases short and J 8 bases short, with 12 bases between. CDR3 sequence: CASSANEVGYTF. The CDR3 nucleotides read TGTGCCAGCAGCGCGAATGAGGTCGGCTACACCTTC.

V gene TRBV5-1 combines with J gene TRBJ2-5; D possibly corresponds to TRBD1 (5 bases). CDR1 is SGHRS, CDR2 YFSETQ, per germline. This CDR3 comprises 14 residues. V lost 2 bases and J lost 4, with 12 bases in between. CDR3 in amino acids: CASSFLSTAETQYF. CDR3 nucleotides: TGCGCCAGCAGCTTCTTATCGACAGCAGAGACCCAGTACTTC.